This T cell receptor (beta chain) was sequenced in a study of OX40 agonist ivuxolimab in advanced cancers. The ends lost 1 base at V and 4 bases at J; junction bases unmatched: 8. The CDR3 has 17 residues. CDR1 and CDR2 from the germline V gene are LGHNA and YSLEER. TCRdb's table, derived via immunoSEQ multiplex PCR, lists solely in-frame clones and lacks some. The profile shows roughly 61,000 clones, around 92% of them singletons. Sequencing was performed on CD4+ or CD8+ T cells sorted from blood, taken in a trial of the OX40 agonist ivuxolimab. The chain employs TRBV4-3 and TRBJ2-1, with 9 nucleotides matching TRBD2. The receptor's source is an adult with an advanced solid tumor such as melanoma, head and neck, liver or kidney cancer. The CDR3 DNA reads as TGCGCCAGCAGCCAAGGCGTACTAGCGGGTGGATACAATGAGCAGTTCTTC. Translation gives CASSQGVLAGGYNEQFF.